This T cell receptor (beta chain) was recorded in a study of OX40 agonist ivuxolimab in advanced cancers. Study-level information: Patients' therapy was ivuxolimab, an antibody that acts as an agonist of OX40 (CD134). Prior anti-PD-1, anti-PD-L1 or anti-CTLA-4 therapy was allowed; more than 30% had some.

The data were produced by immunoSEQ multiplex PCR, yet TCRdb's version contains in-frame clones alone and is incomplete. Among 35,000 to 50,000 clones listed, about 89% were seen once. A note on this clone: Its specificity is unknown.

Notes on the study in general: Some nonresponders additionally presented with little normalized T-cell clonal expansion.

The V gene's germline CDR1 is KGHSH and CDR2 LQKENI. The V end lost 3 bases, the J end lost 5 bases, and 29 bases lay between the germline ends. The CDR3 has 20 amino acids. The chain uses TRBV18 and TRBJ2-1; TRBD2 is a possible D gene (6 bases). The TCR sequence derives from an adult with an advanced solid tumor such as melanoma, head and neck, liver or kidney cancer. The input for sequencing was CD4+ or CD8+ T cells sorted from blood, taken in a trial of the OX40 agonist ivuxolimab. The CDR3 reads CASSPGLSGDSRRLNNEQFF. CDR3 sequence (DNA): TGTGCCAGCTCACCGGGGCTTAGTGGGGACTCGAGGCGCTTAAACAATGAGCAGTTCTTC. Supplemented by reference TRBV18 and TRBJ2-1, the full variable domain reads NAGVMQNPRHLVRRRGQEARLRCSPMKGHSHVYWYRQLPEEGLKFMVYLQKENIIDESGMPKERFSAEFPKEGPSILRIQQVVRGDSAAYFCASSPGLSGDSRRLNNEQFFGPGTRLTVL.